This section outlines one T cell receptor (beta chain) sequence together with its context. This sample is part of a study of T cells in narcolepsy. The CDR3 is 13 amino acids. Germline V gene data show CDR1 as SQVTM and CDR2 as ANQGSEA. Trimming removed 7 bases at V and 5 bases at J, with 16 bases between. Some clones are missing from TCRdb's copy, which holds only in-frame ones; the method was immunoSEQ multiplex PCR. This sample has around 18,000 clones; under 90% occur once, and the top ten carry about 0.77%. This sequence joins TRBV29-1 and TRBJ2-3; D gene uncertain. The sequencing sample was made of memory (CD45RA-) CD4+ T cells from blood. This sequence originates from a human donor in good health. CDR3 amino acids: CSALGEGIDTQYF. CDR3 coding DNA: TGCAGCGCCCTAGGAGAAGGTATAGATACGCAGTATTTT.